Listed here are 31 T cell receptor beta chains from one sample, sequenced in a study of shared clonotypes between healthy human individuals. Clones were read by immunoSEQ multiplex PCR, and TCRdb kept only the in-frame ones, dropping some. The table records some 2,500,000 clones, more than 85% of them present only once. The sequenced material came from naive CD4+ T cells from PBMCs. The sample's subset: CD45RA+ positively selected. These receptors were obtained from a man between 18 and 29 years old in good health. Some clones in this sample may be carry-over from other donors' samples.

The J gene is TRBJ2-5, the V gene TRBV19; the D gene could be TRBD1 or TRBD2 (5 bases each). The CDR3 is 14 residues long. Per germline, CDR1 LNHDA and CDR2 SQIVND (reference sequence). V was shortened by 7 bases and J by 2 bases, with 14 bases between the two germline ends. CDR3 amino acids: CASNLGRRQETQYF. DNA for the CDR3: TGTGCCAGTAACTTGGGACGGAGGCAAGAGACCCAGTACTTC.

The rearrangement uses TRBV29-1 and TRBJ1-1; D call uncertain. Germline loops: CDR1 SQVTM, CDR2 ANQGSEA. The CDR3 length is 13 residues. Deletions cut 3 bases from V and 4 bases from J, with 12 bases between. The CDR3 loop reads CSVEVGIGTEAFF. For the CDR3, the DNA is TGCAGCGTTGAGGTGGGGATTGGCACTGAAGCTTTCTTT. Complete variable domain (other parts from reference TRBV29-1 and TRBJ1-1): SAVISQKPSRDICQRGTSLTIQCQVDSQVTMMFWYRQQPGQSLTLIATANQGSEATYESGFVIDKFPISRPNLTFSTLTVSNMSPEDSSIYLCSVEVGIGTEAFFGQGTRLTVV.

The chain uses TRBV2 and TRBJ1-5, with TRBD1 identical over 7 bases. Germline values: CDR1 SNHLY, CDR2 FYNNEI. The V and J ends lost 3 bases and 0 bases, in that order; junction bases with no gene match: 2. The CDR3 length is 15 residues. The DNA of the CDR3 is TGTGCCAGCAGTGATCAGGGGGATAGCAATCAGCCCCAGCATTTT. It yields the protein CASSDQGDSNQPQHF.

Only a few counts were recorded for this clone. The rearrangement links TRBV4-1 to TRBJ1-5; D might be TRBD1 (6 bases). The V end lost 0 bases, the J end lost 7 bases, and 13 bases lay between the germline ends. CDR1 and CDR2 (germline): MGHRA, YSYEKL. The CDR3 length is 15 residues. As DNA, the CDR3 is TGCGCCAGCAGCCAAGACAGGGGCGAGGGACAGCCCCAGCATTTT. This translates into CASSQDRGEGQPQHF.

J is TRBJ2-1 and V is TRBV5-3, with unresolved D. TRBV5-3 is treated as an ORF (open reading frame) with a function not yet certain. Trimming left V 0 bases short and J 4 bases short, with 11 bases between. The CDR3 sequence is 15 residues long. The CDR3 DNA reads as TGTGCCAGAAGCTTGGAGGGCCAGACATACAATGAGCAGTTCTTC. Protein sequence: CARSLEGQTYNEQFF.

V gene TRBV2 combines with J gene TRBJ2-5; the D is unclear. The V gene's germline CDR1 is SNHLY and CDR2 FYNNEI. The V end was cut by 6 bases, the J end by 2 bases, with 13 bases between. The CDR3 has 14 residues. The CDR3 DNA reads TGTGCCAGCAGCTATTCTAGAAATCAAGAGACCCAGTACTTC. As protein: CASSYSRNQETQYF.

CDR3 nucleotide sequence: TGTGCCAGCAGCCGGACAGGGGCCGCTGTTTTCTTT. Residues: CASSRTGAAVFF. The chain uses TRBV5-4 and TRBJ1-1; 9 bases match TRBD1. V lost 4 bases and J lost 13; bases outside the gene matches: 8. This CDR3 comprises 12 residues. From germline, CDR1 is SGHNT and CDR2 YYREEE (reference sequence).

The chain joins TRBV27 to TRBJ2-7, with D hard to call. The CDR3 contains 16 residues. The germline CDR1 and CDR2 sequences are MNHEY and SMNVEV (reference sequence). V lost 9 bases, J lost 0 bases, and 21 bases lay in between. CDR3: CASPNKGEVPSYEQYF. The CDR3 DNA reads TGTGCCAGTCCAAATAAGGGTGAAGTCCCCTCCTACGAGCAGTACTTC.

CDR3 sequence: CAISIRPDRVDSFAEAFF. The CDR3 DNA follows: TGTGCCATCAGTATCCGCCCTGACAGGGTAGATAGCTTCGCTGAAGCTTTCTTT. The chain links TRBV10-3 to TRBJ1-1; 7 bases are shared with TRBD1. The CDR3 length is 18 residues. The germline gives CDR1 ENHRY, CDR2 SYGVKD. Losses at the gene ends were 5 bases for V and 6 bases for J; bases not matched to a gene: 21.

This clone was observed a handful of times. V usage is TRBV30 and J usage is TRBJ1-5, with D possibly being TRBD1 (6 bases). V gave up 3 bases and J gave up 3 bases, with 9 bases separating them. From germline, CDR1 is GTSNPN and CDR2 SVGIG (reference sequence). The CDR3 is 13 residues long. The DNA of the CDR3 is TGTGCCTGGAGCCCAGGGGCCAATCAGCCCCAGCATTTT. Amino acid sequence: CAWSPGANQPQHF.

The rearrangement uses TRBV28 and TRBJ1-4; a weak D match, TRBD1 (5 bases). V was pared by 3 bases and J by 7 bases, with 12 bases between. Germline CDR1 is MDHEN and CDR2 is SYDVKM. The CDR3 totals 14 residues. The CDR3 protein is CASSLRGAAEKLFF. In DNA, the CDR3 is TGTGCCAGCAGTTTGAGAGGGGCGGCTGAAAAACTGTTTTTT.

This chain links TRBV28 with TRBJ2-5; no clear D gene. The last part of the DNA fits TRBJ2-7 better; the J call may be wrong. CDR3 length: 11 amino acids. The germline gives CDR1 MDHEN, CDR2 SYDVKM. The CDR3 loop reads CASSDPYEQYF. The CDR3 nucleotides read TGTGCCAGCAGTGATCCGTACGAGCAGTACTTC.

This clone appeared once. This chain links TRBV19 with TRBJ2-1, with TRBD2 matching over 14 bases. The CDR3 totals 16 residues. Germline-derived CDR1 and CDR2 are LNHDA and SQIVND (reference sequence). V lost 5 bases and J lost 5; bases outside the gene matches: 5. DNA of the CDR3: TGTGCCAGTAGTCTAGGGACTAGCGGGAGCAACAATGAGCAGTTCTTC. Amino acid sequence: CASSLGTSGSNNEQFF.

The chain has TRBV14 and TRBJ2-1; TRBD2 is a possible D gene (5 bases). V lost 2 bases to trimming and J lost 7 bases, with 9 bases between them. Germline CDR1 is SGHDN and CDR2 is FVKESK. The CDR3 sequence is 13 residues long. The CDR3 DNA reads as TGTGCCAGCAGCCAACGGTCGGGGAATGAGCAGTTCTTC. Residues: CASSQRSGNEQFF.

This sequence joins TRBV10-3 and TRBJ1-1; D is undetermined. V dropped 4 bases and J dropped 8 bases, with 11 bases sitting between them. The length of the CDR3 is 12 residues. Germline loops: CDR1 ENHRY, CDR2 SYGVKD. The CDR3 loop is CAISGRAEEAFF. As DNA, the CDR3 is TGTGCCATCAGTGGGAGGGCAGAAGAAGCTTTCTTT.

The chain links TRBV6-6 to TRBJ2-1, with TRBD2 identical over 7 bases. This CDR3 comprises 16 residues. CDR1 is MNHNY, CDR2 SVGAGI, per germline (reference sequence). The trim removed 0 bases at V and 9 bases at J, leaving 11 bases unmatched. CDR3 region: CASSYSSGRERGEQFF. In nucleotides, the CDR3 is TGTGCCAGCAGTTACTCTAGCGGGCGGGAAAGGGGTGAGCAGTTCTTC.

The J gene is TRBJ1-1, the V gene TRBV7-2; TRBD1 agrees at 10 bases. Germline CDR1 and CDR2: SGHTA and FQGNSA. The CDR3 contains 13 residues. J was trimmed by 4 bases and V by 5 bases; bases with no gene match: 1. The CDR3 protein is CASSRQGATEAFF. CDR3 sequence (DNA): TGTGCCAGCAGCCGACAGGGGGCCACTGAAGCTTTCTTT. The variable domain in full, with the rest retrieved from reference TRBV7-2 and TRBJ1-1, is GAGVSQSPSNKVTEKGKDVELRCDPISGHTALYWYRQSLGQGLEFLIYFQGNSAPDKSGLPSDRFSAERTGGSVSTLTIQRTQQEDSAVYLCASSRQGATEAFFGQGTRLTVV.

V is TRBV28 and J is TRBJ1-2; D may be TRBD1 (5 bases). Germline CDR1 reads MDHEN; CDR2 reads SYDVKM. The V gene lost 6 bases and the J gene lost 7 bases, with 15 bases spanning the gap. The CDR3 loop spans 13 amino acids. The CDR3 here is CASRSPGPRGYTF. In nucleotides, the CDR3 is TGTGCCAGCAGGTCCCCGGGACCCCGTGGCTACACCTTC.

In regard to this clone: Other DNA variants within this sample encode the same CDR3. The CDR3 reads CSAGATNEKLFF. CDR3 in DNA: TGCAGCGCGGGTGCAACTAATGAAAAACTGTTTTTT. V and J are TRBV29-1 and TRBJ1-4; no clear D gene. The CDR3 length is 12 residues. V was cut by 7 bases and J by 0 bases, with 6 bases left in between. Germline CDR1 reads SQVTM; CDR2 reads ANQGSEA. Looking up the rest from reference TRBV29-1 and TRBJ1-4 gives the full variable domain: SAVISQKPSRDICQRGTSLTIQCQVDSQVTMMFWYRQQPGQSLTLIATANQGSEATYESGFVIDKFPISRPNLTFSTLTVSNMSPEDSSIYLCSAGATNEKLFFGSGTQLSVL.

As to this clone: Other DNA sequences in the same sample also yield this CDR3. The chain recombines TRBV5-1 with TRBJ2-3, with D tentatively TRBD1 or TRBD2 (6 bases each). There are 16 residues in the CDR3. Germline assignment: CDR1 SGHRS and CDR2 YFSETQ. The V and J ends lost 0 bases and 1 base respectively, with 12 bases between them. The CDR3 spells CASSLGPGAGTDTQYF. The CDR3 DNA sequence: TGCGCCAGCAGCTTGGGACCGGGGGCCGGCACAGATACGCAGTATTTT.

The genes are TRBV7-9 and TRBJ1-4; 8 bases fit TRBD1. CDR1 and CDR2 (germline): SEHNR, FQNEAQ (reference sequence). The CDR3 runs 14 residues. V was clipped by 5 bases and J by 7 bases; unmatched bases: 6. CDR3 bases: TGTGCCAGCAGCGCTACAGGGGGTGTTGAAAAACTGTTTTTT. Its translation is CASSATGGVEKLFF.

The chain couples TRBV7-9 to TRBJ1-1, with D possibly matching TRBD1 (6 bases). V dropped 5 bases and J dropped 4 bases, with 17 bases sitting between them. Per germline, CDR1 SEHNR and CDR2 FQNEAQ (reference sequence). The CDR3 is 15 residues long. CDR3: CASSQPRGSGTEAFF. CDR3 coding DNA: TGTGCCAGCAGCCAGCCGAGGGGGTCCGGCACTGAAGCTTTCTTT.

The chain combines TRBV11-3 with TRBJ1-3; D unresolved. This CDR3 is 13 amino acids long. V was clipped by 5 bases and J by 2 bases, with 7 bases between them. The germline gives CDR1 SGHNT, CDR2 YENEEA. CDR3 DNA sequence: TGTGCCAGCAGCATGGCAGCTGGAAACACCATATATTTT. Translation gives CASSMAAGNTIYF.

This chain joins TRBV10-2 and TRBJ1-2, with 9 bases lining up with TRBD1. The CDR3 has 16 amino acids. Trimming took 10 bases from V and 8 from J; bases not matched to a gene: 20. The germline gives CDR1 WSHSY, CDR2 SAAADI. The CDR3 is CATTVGPGTGQKGYTF. The CDR3 DNA reads TGCGCCACCACCGTAGGCCCCGGGACAGGGCAAAAGGGCTACACCTTC.

This chain connects TRBV10-3 to TRBJ2-1; D may match TRBD1 or TRBD2 (5 bases each). The germline V gene encodes CDR1 ENHRY and CDR2 SYGVKD. V was clipped by 6 bases and J by 0 bases, with 15 bases between them. The CDR3 has 16 residues. CDR3 sequence (DNA): TGTGCCATCAGCAAACTAGGGACCCACTCCTACAATGAGCAGTTCTTC. It translates to CAISKLGTHSYNEQFF.

The chain combines TRBV5-4 with TRBJ2-1, with no clear D. Germline lookup yields CDR1 SGHNT and CDR2 YYREEE (reference sequence). V lost 1 base to trimming and J lost 6 bases, with 14 bases between them. This CDR3 spans 15 amino acids. The DNA of the CDR3 is TGTGCCAGCAGCTTGAAGGTTACGGGCCTCAATGAGCAGTTCTTC. This sequence encodes CASSLKVTGLNEQFF. Looking up the rest from reference TRBV5-4 and TRBJ2-1 gives the full variable domain: ETGVTQSPTHLIKTRGQQVTLRCSSQSGHNTVSWYQQALGQGPQFIFQYYREEENGRGNFPPRFSGLQFPNYSSELNVNALELDDSALYLCASSLKVTGLNEQFFGPGTRLTVL.

The chain is built from TRBV28 and TRBJ1-6, with 9 positions matching TRBD1. The V gene end was trimmed by 2 bases and the J gene end by 10 bases; junction bases not matched to a gene: 3. The germline V gene encodes CDR1 MDHEN and CDR2 SYDVKM. This CDR3 is built from 14 residues. The CDR3 protein is CASSLPGQGSPLHF. The CDR3 DNA reads TGTGCCAGCAGTTTACCGGGACAGGGATCACCCCTCCACTTT.

This chain joins TRBV28 and TRBJ2-1; D not resolved. Trimming removed 4 bases from V and 12 bases from J, with 16 bases in between. From germline, CDR1 is MDHEN and CDR2 SYDVKM. This CDR3 is 13 amino acids long. The CDR3 reads CASSSVSAIRQFF. Written as DNA, the CDR3 is TGTGCCAGCAGTTCTGTATCTGCGATAAGGCAGTTCTTC.

The table lists this clone with a count of one. This chain joins TRBV28 and TRBJ2-3; D gene ambiguous. The length of the CDR3 is 17 residues. Trimming took 5 bases from V and 2 from J, leaving 20 bases between them. Germline V gene lookup returns CDR1 MDHEN and CDR2 SYDVKM. CDR3 nucleotide sequence: TGTGCCAGCAGTCCCCCCAGGTCGTACTCCCACACAGATACGCAGTATTTT. Protein product: CASSPPRSYSHTDTQYF.

CDR3 residues: CASSTGGGPQETQYF. The DNA of the CDR3 is TGTGCCAGCTCGACAGGGGGCGGGCCGCAAGAGACCCAGTACTTC. J is TRBJ2-5 and V is TRBV19, with 10 bases matching TRBD1. From germline, CDR1 is LNHDA and CDR2 SQIVND (reference sequence). This CDR3 comprises 15 residues. Unmatched junction bases numbered 9, after V lost 9 bases and J lost 2 bases.

The CDR3 DNA reads TGTGCCAGCAGTTTAAGAACAGGGATCACTGAAGCTTTCTTT. Translated: CASSLRTGITEAFF. This chain uses TRBV28 with TRBJ1-1; a possible D gene is TRBD1 (6 bases). The V end was cut by 2 bases, the J end by 4 bases, with 11 bases between. CDR3 length: 14 residues. CDR1 is MDHEN, CDR2 SYDVKM, per germline.